What follows are 10 T cell receptor beta chains derived from one specimen sequenced in a study of cytomegalovirus exposure and HLA in healthy donors. The PCR ran on 60 Vbeta and 13 Jbeta primers. Sequenced by immunoSEQ multiplex PCR; TCRdb stores in-frame clones only, minus some. Among 130,000 or so clones listed, roughly 86% were seen once. The sample taken for sequencing was PBMCs. The receptors originated from a man between 18 and 35 years old in good health and CMV-seropositive.

The gene calls are TRBV7-9 and TRBJ2-5, with TRBD1 as a possible D gene (5 bases). CDR1 is SEHNR, CDR2 FQNEAQ, per germline (reference sequence). V dropped 9 bases and J dropped 2 bases, with 13 bases sitting between them. This CDR3 spans 13 amino acids. CDR3 residues: CASVSDRQETQYF. The CDR3 DNA reads as TGTGCCAGTGTGTCCGACAGACAAGAGACCCAGTACTTC.

The chain carries TRBV6-5 and TRBJ1-1; TRBD1 matches at 7 bases. V lost 1 base and J lost 0; bases outside the gene matches: 2. The CDR3 loop spans 15 amino acids. In germline, CDR1 is MNHEY, CDR2 SVGAGI. The CDR3 sequence: CASSYWTGMNTEAFF. CDR3 nucleotide sequence: TGTGCCAGCAGTTACTGGACAGGCATGAACACTGAAGCTTTCTTT.

This chain connects TRBV28 to TRBJ2-2; 12 bases line up with TRBD2. The germline V gene has CDR1 MDHEN and CDR2 SYDVKM. With V trimmed by 6 bases and J by 4 bases, 9 bases remained unmatched. This CDR3 has 17 residues. The CDR3 DNA sequence: TGTGCCAGCAGGCACCCTCCTAGCGGGAGGGGCACCGGGGAGCTGTTTTTT. Translating it yields CASRHPPSGRGTGELFF. The full variable domain, rest sourced from reference TRBV28 and TRBJ2-2, is DVKVTQSSRYLVKRTGEKVFLECVQDMDHENMFWYRQDPGLGLRLIYFSYDVKMKEKGDIPEGYSVSREKKERFSLILESASTNQTSMYLCASRHPPSGRGTGELFFGEGSRLTVL.

The chain carries TRBV28 and TRBJ2-7; 7 bases are shared with TRBD1. The length of the CDR3 is 15 residues. Germline CDR1 is MDHEN and CDR2 is SYDVKM. V dropped 1 base and J dropped 2; count of bases not matched to a gene: 5. CDR3 coding DNA: TGTGCCAGCAGTTTATTGGGACAGAAAGCCTACGAGCAGTACTTC. Protein product: CASSLLGQKAYEQYF.

The chain joins TRBV29-1 to TRBJ1-1; D remains ambiguous. CDR1 SQVTM and CDR2 ANQGSEA come from the germline V gene. V was trimmed by 5 bases and J by 4 bases, leaving 14 bases between them. This CDR3 region has 13 residues. CDR3 amino acids: CSVLEPGGTEAFF. For the CDR3, the DNA is TGCAGCGTTCTTGAGCCCGGAGGCACTGAAGCTTTCTTT.

To note about this clone: At one end, the junction sequence differs from germline, possibly due to a read error. J is TRBJ1-4 and V is TRBV7-9, with D possibly TRBD1 on 5 matching bases. This CDR3 is 18 amino acids long. The germline CDR1 and CDR2 sequences are SEHNR and FQNEAQ (reference sequence). The CDR3 bases are TGTTCCAGCAGCTGGGTCAGGGTACGAGAGGCAACTAATGAAAAACTGTTTTTT. Its translation: CSSSWVRVREATNEKLFF.

Worth noting for this clone: The identical CDR3 is also encoded by other nucleotide sequences in the sample. The CDR3 reads CASSLTGSSYEQYF. DNA of the CDR3: TGTGCCAGCAGTTTAACCGGGAGCTCCTACGAGCAGTACTTC. The V and J genes are TRBV27 and TRBJ2-7; tentatively, D is TRBD2 (6 bases). CDR1 and CDR2 (germline): MNHEY, SMNVEV (reference sequence). CDR3 length: 14 amino acids. The ends were cut back, 2 bases at V and 0 bases at J, with 8 bases in the middle.

The chain combines TRBV5-1 with TRBJ2-1; a possible D gene is TRBD1 (6 bases). Germline V gene lookup returns CDR1 SGHRS and CDR2 YFSETQ. This CDR3 contains 16 residues. V lost 0 bases and J 2 bases, leaving 12 bases between the germline ends. CDR3 sequence reads: CASSLDLRGTYNEQFF. In DNA, the CDR3 is TGCGCCAGCAGCTTGGATCTAAGGGGGACCTACAATGAGCAGTTCTTC.

This chain connects TRBV6-1 to TRBJ2-3, with TRBD1 identical over 10 bases. Per germline, CDR1 MNHNS and CDR2 SASEGT. The CDR3 has 15 amino acids. V trimming: 1 base; J trimming: 4 bases; junction bases outside the gene matches: 2. CDR3 sequence: CASSEGGTGADTQYF. CDR3 nucleotide sequence: TGTGCCAGCAGTGAAGGCGGGACAGGGGCAGATACGCAGTATTTT.

This chain connects TRBV2 to TRBJ2-5, with D tentatively TRBD1 (7 bases). CDR1 is SNHLY and CDR2 is FYNNEI in the germline V gene. V was clipped by 4 bases and J by 5 bases, with 11 bases between them. The length of the CDR3 is 13 residues. CDR3 sequence: CASSGPGGETQYF. The CDR3 bases are TGTGCCAGCAGTGGACCAGGGGGGGAGACCCAGTACTTC.